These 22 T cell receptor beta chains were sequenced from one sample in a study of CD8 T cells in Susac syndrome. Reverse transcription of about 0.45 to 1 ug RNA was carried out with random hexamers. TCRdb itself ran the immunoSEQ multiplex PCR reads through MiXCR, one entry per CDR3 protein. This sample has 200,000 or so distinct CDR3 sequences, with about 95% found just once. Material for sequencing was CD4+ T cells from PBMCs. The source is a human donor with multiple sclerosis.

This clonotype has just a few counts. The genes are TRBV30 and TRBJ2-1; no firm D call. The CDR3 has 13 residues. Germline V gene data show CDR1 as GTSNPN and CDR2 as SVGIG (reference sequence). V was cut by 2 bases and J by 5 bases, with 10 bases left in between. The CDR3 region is CAWSISLHNEQFF. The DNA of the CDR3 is TGTGCCTGGAGTATCTCGCTACACAATGAGCAGTTCTTC.

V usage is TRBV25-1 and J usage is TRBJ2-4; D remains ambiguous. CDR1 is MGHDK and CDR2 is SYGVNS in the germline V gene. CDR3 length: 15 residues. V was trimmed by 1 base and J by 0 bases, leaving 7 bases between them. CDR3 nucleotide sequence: TGTGCCAGCAGTGAATTTGGGGAAGCCAAAAACATTCAGTACTTC. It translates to CASSEFGEAKNIQYF. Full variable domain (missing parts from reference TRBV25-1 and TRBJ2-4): EADIYQTPRYLVIGTGKKITLECSQTMGHDKMYWYQQDPGMELHLIHYSYGVNSTEKGDLSSESTVSRIRTEHFPLTLESARPSHTSQYLCASSEFGEAKNIQYFGAGTRLSVL.

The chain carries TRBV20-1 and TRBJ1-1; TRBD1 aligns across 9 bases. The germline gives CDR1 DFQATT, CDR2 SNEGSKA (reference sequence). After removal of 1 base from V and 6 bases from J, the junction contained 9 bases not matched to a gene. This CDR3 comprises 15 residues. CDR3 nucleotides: TGCAGTGCTAGAGCAGGACAGGGGACGGTTCCTGAAGCTTTCTTT. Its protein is CSARAGQGTVPEAFF.

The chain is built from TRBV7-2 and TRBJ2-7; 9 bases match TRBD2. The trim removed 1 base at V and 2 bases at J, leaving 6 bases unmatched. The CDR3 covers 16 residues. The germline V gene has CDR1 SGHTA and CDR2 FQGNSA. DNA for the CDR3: TGTGCCAGCAGCTTAGTCGGGTCTAGCGGGGCCTACGAGCAGTACTTC. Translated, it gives CASSLVGSSGAYEQYF. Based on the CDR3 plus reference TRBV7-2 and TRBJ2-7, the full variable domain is GAGVSQSPSNKVTEKGKDVELRCDPISGHTALYWYRQSLGQGLEFLIYFQGNSAPDKSGLPSDRFSAERTGGSVSTLTIQRTQQEDSAVYLCASSLVGSSGAYEQYFGPGTRLTVT.

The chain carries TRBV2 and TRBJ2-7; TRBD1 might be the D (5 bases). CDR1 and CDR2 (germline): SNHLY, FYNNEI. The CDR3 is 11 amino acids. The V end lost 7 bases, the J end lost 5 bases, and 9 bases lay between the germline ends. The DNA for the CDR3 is TGTGCCAGCAACGAGGACAACGAGCAGTACTTC. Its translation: CASNEDNEQYF.

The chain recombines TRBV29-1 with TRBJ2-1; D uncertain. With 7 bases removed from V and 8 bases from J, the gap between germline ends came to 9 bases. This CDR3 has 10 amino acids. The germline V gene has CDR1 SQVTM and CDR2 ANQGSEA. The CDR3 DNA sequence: TGCAGCGCTCAGTTTTATGAGCAGTTCTTC. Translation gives CSAQFYEQFF.

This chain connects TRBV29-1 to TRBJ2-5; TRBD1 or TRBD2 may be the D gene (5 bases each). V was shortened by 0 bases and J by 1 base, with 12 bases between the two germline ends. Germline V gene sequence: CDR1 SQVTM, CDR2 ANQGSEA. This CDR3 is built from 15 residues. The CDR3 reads CSVEDLGGAQETQYF. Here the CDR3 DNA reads TGCAGCGTTGAAGATCTTGGGGGAGCCCAAGAGACCCAGTACTTC.

The CDR3 sequence is CATSERGARTGELFF. Here the CDR3 DNA reads TGTGCCACCAGTGAGCGGGGGGCGCGGACCGGGGAGCTGTTTTTT. V and J are TRBV24-1 and TRBJ2-2; 8 nucleotides agree with TRBD2. Looked up from germline, CDR1 is KGHDR and CDR2 is SFDVKD. V gave up 4 bases and J gave up 5 bases; unmatched junction bases: 5. CDR3 length: 15 residues.

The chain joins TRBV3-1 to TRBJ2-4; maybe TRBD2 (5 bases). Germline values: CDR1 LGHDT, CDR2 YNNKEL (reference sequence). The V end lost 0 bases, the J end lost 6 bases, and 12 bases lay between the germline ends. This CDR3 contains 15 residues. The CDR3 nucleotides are TGTGCCAGCAGCCAAGATAGCGCAGCCTTAAACATTCAGTACTTC. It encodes CASSQDSAALNIQYF.

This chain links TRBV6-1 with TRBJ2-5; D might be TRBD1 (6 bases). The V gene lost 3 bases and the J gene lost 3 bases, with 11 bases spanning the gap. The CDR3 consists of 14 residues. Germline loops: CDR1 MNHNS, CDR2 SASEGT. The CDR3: CASSEDSQEETQYF. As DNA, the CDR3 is TGTGCCAGCAGTGAGGACAGCCAAGAAGAGACCCAGTACTTC.

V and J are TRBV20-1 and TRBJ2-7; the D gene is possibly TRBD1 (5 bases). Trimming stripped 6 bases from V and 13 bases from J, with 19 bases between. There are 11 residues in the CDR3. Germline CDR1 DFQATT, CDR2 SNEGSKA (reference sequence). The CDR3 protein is CSATQLYRSYF. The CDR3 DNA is TGCAGTGCCACGCAACTTTACAGGAGTTACTTC.

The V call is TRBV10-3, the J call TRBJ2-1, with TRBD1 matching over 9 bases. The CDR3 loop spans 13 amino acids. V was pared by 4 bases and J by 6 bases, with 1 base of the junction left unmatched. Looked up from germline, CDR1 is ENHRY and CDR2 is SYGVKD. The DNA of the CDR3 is TGTGCCATCAGTGGGGACAGGGCCAATGAGCAGTTCTTC. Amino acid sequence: CAISGDRANEQFF.

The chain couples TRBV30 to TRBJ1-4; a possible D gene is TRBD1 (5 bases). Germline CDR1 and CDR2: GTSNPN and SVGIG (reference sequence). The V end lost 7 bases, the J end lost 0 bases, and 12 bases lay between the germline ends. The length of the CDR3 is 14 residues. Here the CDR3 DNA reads TGTGCCTTTAGCACGACAGCAACTAATGAAAAACTGTTTTTT. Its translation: CAFSTTATNEKLFF.

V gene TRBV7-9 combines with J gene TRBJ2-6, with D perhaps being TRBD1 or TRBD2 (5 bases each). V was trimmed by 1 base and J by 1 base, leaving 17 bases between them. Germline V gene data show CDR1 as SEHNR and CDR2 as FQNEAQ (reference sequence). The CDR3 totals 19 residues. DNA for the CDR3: TGTGCCAGCAGCTTAGGTATGACGAGGGGTATATCTGGGGCCAACGTCCTGACTTTC. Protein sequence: CASSLGMTRGISGANVLTF.

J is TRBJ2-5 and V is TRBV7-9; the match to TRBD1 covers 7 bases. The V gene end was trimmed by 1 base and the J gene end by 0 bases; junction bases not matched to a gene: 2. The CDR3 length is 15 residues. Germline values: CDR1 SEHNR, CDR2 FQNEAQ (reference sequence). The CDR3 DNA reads TGTGCCAGCAGCTTAGGGGACAGAGACCAAGAGACCCAGTACTTC. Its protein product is CASSLGDRDQETQYF. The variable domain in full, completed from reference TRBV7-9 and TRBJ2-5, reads DTGVSQNPRHKITKRGQNVTFRCDPISEHNRLYWYRQTLGQGPEFLTYFQNEAQLEKSRLLSDRFSAERPKGSFSTLEIQRTEQGDSAMYLCASSLGDRDQETQYFGPGTRLLVL.

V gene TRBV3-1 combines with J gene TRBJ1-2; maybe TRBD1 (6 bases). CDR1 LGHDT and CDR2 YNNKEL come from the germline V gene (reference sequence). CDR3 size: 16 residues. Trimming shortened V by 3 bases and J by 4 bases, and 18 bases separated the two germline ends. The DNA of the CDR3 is TGTGCCAGCAGCCATAATCTACTCAGGGGAAGCTATGGCTACACCTTC. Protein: CASSHNLLRGSYGYTF.

The CDR3 region is CASSPVVGAQETQYF. CDR3 sequence (DNA): TGTGCCAGCAGCCCCGTGGTGGGGGCCCAAGAGACCCAGTACTTC. The chain links TRBV11-2 to TRBJ2-5; TRBD1 is a possible D gene (6 bases). Trimming stripped 5 bases from V and 1 base from J, with 14 bases between. Germline CDR1 SGHAT, CDR2 FQNNGV. This CDR3 contains 15 residues.

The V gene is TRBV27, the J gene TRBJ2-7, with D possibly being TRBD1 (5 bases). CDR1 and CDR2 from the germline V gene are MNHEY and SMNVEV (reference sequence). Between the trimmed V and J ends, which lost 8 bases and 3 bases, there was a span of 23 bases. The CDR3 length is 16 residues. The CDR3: CASLFAWGSPSYEQYF. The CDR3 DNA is TGTGCCAGCCTCTTTGCGTGGGGCAGTCCGAGCTACGAGCAGTACTTC.

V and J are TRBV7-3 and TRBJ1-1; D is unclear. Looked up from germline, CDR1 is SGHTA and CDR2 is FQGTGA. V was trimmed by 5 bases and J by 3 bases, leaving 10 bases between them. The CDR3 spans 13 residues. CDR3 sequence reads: CASSVRQDTEAFF. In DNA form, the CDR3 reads TGTGCCAGCAGCGTTCGTCAGGACACTGAAGCTTTCTTT.

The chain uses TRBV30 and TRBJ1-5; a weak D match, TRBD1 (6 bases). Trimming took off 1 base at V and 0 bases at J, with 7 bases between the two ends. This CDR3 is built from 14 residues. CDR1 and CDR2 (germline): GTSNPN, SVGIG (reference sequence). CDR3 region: CAWSAGVSNQPQHF. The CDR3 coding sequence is TGTGCCTGGAGTGCAGGGGTTAGCAATCAGCCCCAGCATTTT. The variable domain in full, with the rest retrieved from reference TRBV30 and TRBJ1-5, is SQTIHQWPATLVQPVGSPLSLECTVEGTSNPNLYWYRQAAGRGLQLLFYSVGIGQISSEVPQNLSASRPQDRQFILSSKKLLLSDSGFYLCAWSAGVSNQPQHFGDGTRLSIL.

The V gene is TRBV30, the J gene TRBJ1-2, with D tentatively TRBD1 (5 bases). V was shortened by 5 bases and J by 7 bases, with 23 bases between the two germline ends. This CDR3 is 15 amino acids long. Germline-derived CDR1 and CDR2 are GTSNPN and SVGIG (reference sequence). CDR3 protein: CAWVAYRGVLGGYTF. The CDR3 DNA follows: TGTGCCTGGGTCGCTTATAGAGGGGTGCTGGGTGGCTACACCTTC.

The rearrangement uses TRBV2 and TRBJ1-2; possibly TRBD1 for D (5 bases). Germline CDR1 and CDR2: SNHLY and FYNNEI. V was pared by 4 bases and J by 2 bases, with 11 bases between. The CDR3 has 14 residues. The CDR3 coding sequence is TGTGCCAGCAGTGCGGGACCGGGGAACTATGGCTACACCTTC. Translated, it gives CASSAGPGNYGYTF. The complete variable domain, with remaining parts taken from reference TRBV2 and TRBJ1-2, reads EPEVTQTPSHQVTQMGQEVILRCVPISNHLYFYWYRQILGQKVEFLVSFYNNEISEKSEIFDDQFSVERPDGSNFTLKIRSTKLEDSAMYFCASSAGPGNYGYTFGSGTRLTVV.